Listed here is a single TCR beta chain. Its antigen remains unknown. Germline lookup yields CDR1 MRHNA and CDR2 SNTAGT. The CDR3 extends over 15 amino acids. V was shortened by 6 bases and J by 0 bases, with 12 bases between the two germline ends. The time point is: week 47, end of study. Each vaccine dose was 300 ug of mutant IDH1 20-mer peptide, with topical imiquimod. The data were obtained in a study of a mutant IDH1 vaccine in newly diagnosed glioma. TCRdb keeps only in-frame clones here, not all; method: immunoSEQ multiplex PCR. The sample contains 58,000 or so clones, roughly four fifths of which appear only once.

This chain links TRBV6-4 with TRBJ2-1; D is undetermined. The source material was PBMCs, sampled from a glioma patient whose treatment included an IDH1 peptide vaccine. This TCR came from a woman in her forties or fifties with glioma. As DNA, the CDR3 is TGTGCCAGCAGGGCGTCTTCTAGCTCCTACAATGAGCAGTTCTTC. It is translated as CASRASSSSYNEQFF.